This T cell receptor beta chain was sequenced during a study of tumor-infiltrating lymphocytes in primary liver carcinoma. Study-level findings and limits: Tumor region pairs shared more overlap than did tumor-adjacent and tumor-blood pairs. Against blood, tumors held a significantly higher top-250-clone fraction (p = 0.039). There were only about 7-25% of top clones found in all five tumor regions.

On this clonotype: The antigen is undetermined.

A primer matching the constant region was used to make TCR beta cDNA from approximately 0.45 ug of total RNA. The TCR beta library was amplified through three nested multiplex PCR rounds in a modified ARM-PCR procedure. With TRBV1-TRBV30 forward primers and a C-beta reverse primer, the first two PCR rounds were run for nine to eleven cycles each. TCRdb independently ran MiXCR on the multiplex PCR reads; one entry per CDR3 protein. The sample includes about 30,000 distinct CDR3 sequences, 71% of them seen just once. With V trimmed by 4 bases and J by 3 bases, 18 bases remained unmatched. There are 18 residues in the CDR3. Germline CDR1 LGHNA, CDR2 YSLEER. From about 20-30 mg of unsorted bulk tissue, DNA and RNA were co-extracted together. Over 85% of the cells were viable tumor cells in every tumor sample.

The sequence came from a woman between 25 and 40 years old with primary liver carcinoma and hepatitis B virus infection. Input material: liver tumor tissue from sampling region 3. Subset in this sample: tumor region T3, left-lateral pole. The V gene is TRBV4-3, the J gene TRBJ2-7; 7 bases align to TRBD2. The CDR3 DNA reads TGCGCCAGCAGCCTAGCCGTGACGGGGGGTCACATTGGCTACGAGCAGTACTTC. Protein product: CASSLAVTGGHIGYEQYF.